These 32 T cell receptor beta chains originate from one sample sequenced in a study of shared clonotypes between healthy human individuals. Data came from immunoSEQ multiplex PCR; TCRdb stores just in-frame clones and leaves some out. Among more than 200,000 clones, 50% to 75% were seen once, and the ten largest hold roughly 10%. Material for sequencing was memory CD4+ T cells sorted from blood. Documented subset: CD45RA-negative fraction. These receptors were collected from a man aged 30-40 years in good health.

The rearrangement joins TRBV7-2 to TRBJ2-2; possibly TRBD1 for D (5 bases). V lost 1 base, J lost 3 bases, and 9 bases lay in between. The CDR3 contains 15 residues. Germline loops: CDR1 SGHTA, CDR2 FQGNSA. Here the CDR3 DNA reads TGTGCCAGCAGCTTAGGACAGTCCTACACCGGGGAGCTGTTTTTT. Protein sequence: CASSLGQSYTGELFF. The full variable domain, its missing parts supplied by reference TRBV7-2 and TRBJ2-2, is GAGVSQSPSNKVTEKGKDVELRCDPISGHTALYWYRQSLGQGLEFLIYFQGNSAPDKSGLPSDRFSAERTGGSVSTLTIQRTQQEDSAVYLCASSLGQSYTGELFFGEGSRLTVL.

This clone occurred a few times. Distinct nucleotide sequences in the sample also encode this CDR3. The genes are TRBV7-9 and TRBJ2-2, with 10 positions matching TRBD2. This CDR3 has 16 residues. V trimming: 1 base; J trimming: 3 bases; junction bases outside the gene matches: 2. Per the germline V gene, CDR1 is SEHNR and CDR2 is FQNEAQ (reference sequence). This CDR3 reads CASSLGLAGDTGELFF. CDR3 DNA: TGTGCCAGCAGCTTAGGTCTAGCGGGAGACACCGGGGAGCTGTTTTTT.

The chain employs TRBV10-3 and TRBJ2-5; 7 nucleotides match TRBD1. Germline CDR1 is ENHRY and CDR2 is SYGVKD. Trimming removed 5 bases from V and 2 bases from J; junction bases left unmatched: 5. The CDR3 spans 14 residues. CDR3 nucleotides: TGTGCCATCAGTATCCCGGGACAGCAAGAGACCCAGTACTTC. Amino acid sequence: CAISIPGQQETQYF.

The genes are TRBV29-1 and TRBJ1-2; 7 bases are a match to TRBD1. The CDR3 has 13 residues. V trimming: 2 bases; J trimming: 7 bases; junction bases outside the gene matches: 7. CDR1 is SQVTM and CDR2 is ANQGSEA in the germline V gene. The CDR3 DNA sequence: TGCAGCGTTGAAACATCGGAGGGGGCTGGCTACACCTTC. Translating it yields CSVETSEGAGYTF.

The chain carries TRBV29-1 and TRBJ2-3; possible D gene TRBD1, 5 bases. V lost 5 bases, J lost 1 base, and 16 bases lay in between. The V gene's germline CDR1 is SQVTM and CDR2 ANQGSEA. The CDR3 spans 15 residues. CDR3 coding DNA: TGCAGCGTTATCGGACACCTTGGCCGCACAGATACGCAGTATTTT. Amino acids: CSVIGHLGRTDTQYF.

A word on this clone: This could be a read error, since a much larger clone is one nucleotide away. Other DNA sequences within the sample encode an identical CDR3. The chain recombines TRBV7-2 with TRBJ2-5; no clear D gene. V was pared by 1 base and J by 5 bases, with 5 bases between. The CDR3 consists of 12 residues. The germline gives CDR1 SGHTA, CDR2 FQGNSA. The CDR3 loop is CASSLGAETQYF. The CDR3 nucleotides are TGTGCCAGCAGCTTAGGGGCGGAGACCCAGTACTTC. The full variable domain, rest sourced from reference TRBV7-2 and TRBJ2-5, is GAGVSQSPSNKVTEKGKDVELRCDPISGHTALYWYRQSLGQGLEFLIYFQGNSAPDKSGLPSDRFSAERTGGSVSTLTIQRTQQEDSAVYLCASSLGAETQYFGPGTRLLVL.

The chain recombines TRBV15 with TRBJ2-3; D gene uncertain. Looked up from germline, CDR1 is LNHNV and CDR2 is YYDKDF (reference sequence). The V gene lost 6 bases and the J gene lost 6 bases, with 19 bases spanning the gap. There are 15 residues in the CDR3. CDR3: CATSSLDSDRDTQYF. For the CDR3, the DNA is TGTGCCACCAGTAGTCTAGATTCGGATCGGGATACGCAGTATTTT.

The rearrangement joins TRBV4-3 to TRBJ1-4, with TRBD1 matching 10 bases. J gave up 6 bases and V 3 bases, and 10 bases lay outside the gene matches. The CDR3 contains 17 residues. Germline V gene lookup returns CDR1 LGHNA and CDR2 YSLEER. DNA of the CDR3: TGCGCCAGCAGCCATATCAAGCCGACAGGGGGCGATGAAAAACTGTTTTTT. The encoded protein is CASSHIKPTGGDEKLFF.

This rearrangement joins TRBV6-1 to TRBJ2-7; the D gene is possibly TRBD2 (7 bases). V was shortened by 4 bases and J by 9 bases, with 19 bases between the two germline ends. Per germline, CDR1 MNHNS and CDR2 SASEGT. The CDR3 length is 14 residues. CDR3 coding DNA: TGTGCCAGCAGTGCGAAGGGCGGGGGCCTGGGGCAGTACTTC. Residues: CASSAKGGGLGQYF.

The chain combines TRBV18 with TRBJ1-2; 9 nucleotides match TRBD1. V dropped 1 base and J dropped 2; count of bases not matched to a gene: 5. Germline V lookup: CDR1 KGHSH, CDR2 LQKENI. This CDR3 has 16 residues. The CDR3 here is CASSPLGTGRNYGYTF. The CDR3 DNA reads TGTGCCAGCTCACCACTAGGGACAGGGAGAAACTATGGCTACACCTTC.

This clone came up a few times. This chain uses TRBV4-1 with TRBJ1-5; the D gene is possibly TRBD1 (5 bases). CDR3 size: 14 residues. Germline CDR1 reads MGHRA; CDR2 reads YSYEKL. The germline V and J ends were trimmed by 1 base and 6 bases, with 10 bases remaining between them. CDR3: CASSQVGPGQPQHF. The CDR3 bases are TGCGCCAGCAGCCAAGTGGGGCCAGGTCAGCCCCAGCATTTT.

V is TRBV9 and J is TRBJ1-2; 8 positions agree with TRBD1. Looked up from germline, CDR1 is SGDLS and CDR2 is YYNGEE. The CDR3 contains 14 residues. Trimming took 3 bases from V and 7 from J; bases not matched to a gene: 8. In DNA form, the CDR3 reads TGTGCCAGCAGCGAGTCCCAGGGGGCAAGTGGCTACACCTTC. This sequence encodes CASSESQGASGYTF.

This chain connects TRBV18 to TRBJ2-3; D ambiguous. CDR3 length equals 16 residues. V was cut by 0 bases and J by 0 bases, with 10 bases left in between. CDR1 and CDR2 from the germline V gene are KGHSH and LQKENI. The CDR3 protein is CASSPPMFPSTDTQYF. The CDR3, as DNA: TGTGCCAGCTCACCACCTATGTTCCCTAGCACAGATACGCAGTATTTT.

CDR3 amino acids: CASSPAPGQSSGEQYF. In DNA form, the CDR3 reads TGTGCCAGCAGCCCGGCGCCGGGACAGAGTTCGGGCGAGCAGTACTTC. The V call is TRBV5-4, the J call TRBJ2-7, with 7 bases lining up with TRBD1. Per germline, CDR1 SGHNT and CDR2 YYREEE (reference sequence). The CDR3 consists of 16 residues. Trimming removed 4 bases from V and 6 bases from J; junction bases left unmatched: 16.

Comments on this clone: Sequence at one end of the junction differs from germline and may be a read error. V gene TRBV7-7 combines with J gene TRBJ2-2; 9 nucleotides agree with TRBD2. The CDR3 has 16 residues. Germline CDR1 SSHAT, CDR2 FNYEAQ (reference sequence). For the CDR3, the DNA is TGTGCTAGCAGCGCTATAGCGGGGGTAAACACCGGGGAGCTGTTTTTT. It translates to CASSAIAGVNTGELFF.

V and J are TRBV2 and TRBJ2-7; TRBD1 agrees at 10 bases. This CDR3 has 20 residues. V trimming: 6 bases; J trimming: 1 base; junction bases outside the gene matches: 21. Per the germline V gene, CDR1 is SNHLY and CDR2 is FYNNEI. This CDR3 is CASRASRTGGSSFLSYEQYF. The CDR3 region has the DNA TGTGCCAGCAGGGCTTCCAGGACAGGGGGTAGTAGTTTTCTATCCTACGAGCAGTACTTC.

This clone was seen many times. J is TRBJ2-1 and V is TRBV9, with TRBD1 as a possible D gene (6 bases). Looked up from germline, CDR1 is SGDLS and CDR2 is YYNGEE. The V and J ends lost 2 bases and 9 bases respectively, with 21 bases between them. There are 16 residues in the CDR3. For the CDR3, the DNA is TGTGCCAGCAGCGTTAGTACAGGGATGGGAACCTCTGAGCAGTTCTTC. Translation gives CASSVSTGMGTSEQFF.

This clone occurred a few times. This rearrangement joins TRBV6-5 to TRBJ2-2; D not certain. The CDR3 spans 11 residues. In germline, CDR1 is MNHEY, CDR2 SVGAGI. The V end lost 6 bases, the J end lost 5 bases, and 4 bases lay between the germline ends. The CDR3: CASRRTGELFF. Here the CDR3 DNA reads TGTGCCAGCAGAAGAACCGGGGAGCTGTTTTTT.

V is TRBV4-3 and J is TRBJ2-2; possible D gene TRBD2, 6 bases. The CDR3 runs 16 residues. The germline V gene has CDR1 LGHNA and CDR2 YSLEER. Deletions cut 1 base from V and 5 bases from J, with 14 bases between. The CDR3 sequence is CASSQVTGVGTGELFF. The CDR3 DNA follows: TGCGCCAGCAGCCAAGTTACGGGAGTAGGGACCGGGGAGCTGTTTTTT.

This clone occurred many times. CDR3 loop: CAASNSGANVLTF. DNA of the CDR3: TGTGCCGCATCGAACTCTGGGGCCAACGTCCTGACTTTC. The chain couples TRBV7-6 to TRBJ2-6; no reliable D call. The V end lost 11 bases, the J end lost 0 bases, and 8 bases lay between the germline ends. CDR1 and CDR2 (germline): SGHVS, FNYEAQ. This CDR3 has 13 residues.

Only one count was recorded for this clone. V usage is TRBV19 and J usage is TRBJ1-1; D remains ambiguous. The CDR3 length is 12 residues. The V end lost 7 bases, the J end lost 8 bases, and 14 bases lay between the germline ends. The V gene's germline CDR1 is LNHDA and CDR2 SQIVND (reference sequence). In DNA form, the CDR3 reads TGTGCCAGTAACGTGTACGGAAGGGAAGCTTTCTTT. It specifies CASNVYGREAFF. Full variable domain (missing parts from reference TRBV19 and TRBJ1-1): DGGITQSPKYLFRKEGQNVTLSCEQNLNHDAMYWYRQDPGQGLRLIYYSQIVNDFQKGDIAEGYSVSREKKESFPLTVTSAQKNPTAFYLCASNVYGREAFFGQGTRLTVV.

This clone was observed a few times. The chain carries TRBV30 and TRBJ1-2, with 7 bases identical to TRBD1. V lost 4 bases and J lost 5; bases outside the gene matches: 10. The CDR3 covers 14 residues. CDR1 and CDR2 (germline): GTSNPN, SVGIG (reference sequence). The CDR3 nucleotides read TGTGCCTGGACACGAACAGGGGCGGAGTATGGCTACACCTTC. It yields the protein CAWTRTGAEYGYTF.

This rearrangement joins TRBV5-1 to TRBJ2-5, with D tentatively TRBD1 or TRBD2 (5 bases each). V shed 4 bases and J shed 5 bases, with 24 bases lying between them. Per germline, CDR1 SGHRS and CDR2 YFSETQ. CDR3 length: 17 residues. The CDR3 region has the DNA TGCGCCAGCAGCCCTCGGGGACCGGGCTCCCGCGGGGAGACCCAGTACTTC. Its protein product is CASSPRGPGSRGETQYF.

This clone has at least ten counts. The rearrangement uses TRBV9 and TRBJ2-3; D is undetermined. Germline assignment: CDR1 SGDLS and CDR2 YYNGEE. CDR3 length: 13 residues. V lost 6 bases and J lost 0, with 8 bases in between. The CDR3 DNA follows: TGTGCCAGCACAAGTGTCAGCACAGATACGCAGTATTTT. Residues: CASTSVSTDTQYF.

The CDR3, as DNA: TGTGCCAGCAGAGGTTGGGACGGCGAGCAGTACTTC. Amino acids: CASRGWDGEQYF. The chain employs TRBV7-9 and TRBJ2-7; possibly TRBD1 or TRBD2 for D (5 bases each). From germline, CDR1 is SEHNR and CDR2 FQNEAQ (reference sequence). The V and J ends lost 6 bases and 6 bases respectively, with 12 bases between them. The CDR3 covers 12 residues.

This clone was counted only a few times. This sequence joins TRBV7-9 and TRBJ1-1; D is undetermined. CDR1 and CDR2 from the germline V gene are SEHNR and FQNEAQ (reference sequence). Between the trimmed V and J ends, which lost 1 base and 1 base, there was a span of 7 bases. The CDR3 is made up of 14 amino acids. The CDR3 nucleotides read TGTGCCAGCAGCTTAGTTGTGGGGAACACTGAAGCTTTCTTT. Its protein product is CASSLVVGNTEAFF.

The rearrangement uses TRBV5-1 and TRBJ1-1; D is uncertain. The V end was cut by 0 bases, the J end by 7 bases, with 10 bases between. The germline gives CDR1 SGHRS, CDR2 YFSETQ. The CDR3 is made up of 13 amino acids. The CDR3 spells CASSLEVAGEAFF. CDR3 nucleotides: TGCGCCAGCAGCTTGGAGGTGGCCGGTGAAGCTTTCTTT.

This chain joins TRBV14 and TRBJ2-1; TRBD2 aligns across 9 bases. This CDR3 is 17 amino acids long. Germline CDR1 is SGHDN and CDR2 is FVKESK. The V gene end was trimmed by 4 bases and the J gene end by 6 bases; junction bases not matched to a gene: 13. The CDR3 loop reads CASSRYVAGATFNEQFF. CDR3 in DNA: TGTGCCAGCAGCCGTTACGTAGCGGGAGCAACCTTCAATGAGCAGTTCTTC. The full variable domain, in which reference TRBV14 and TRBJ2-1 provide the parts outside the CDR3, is EAGVTQFPSHSVIEKGQTVTLRCDPISGHDNLYWYRRVMGKEIKFLLHFVKESKQDESGMPNNRFLAERTGGTYSTLKVQPAELEDSGVYFCASSRYVAGATFNEQFFGPGTRLTVL.

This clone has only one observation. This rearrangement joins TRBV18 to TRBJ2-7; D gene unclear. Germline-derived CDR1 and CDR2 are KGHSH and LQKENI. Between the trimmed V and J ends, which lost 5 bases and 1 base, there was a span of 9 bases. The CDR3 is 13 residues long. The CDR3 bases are TGTGCCAGCTCAGGGGTGGGGTCCTACGAGCAGTACTTC. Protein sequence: CASSGVGSYEQYF.

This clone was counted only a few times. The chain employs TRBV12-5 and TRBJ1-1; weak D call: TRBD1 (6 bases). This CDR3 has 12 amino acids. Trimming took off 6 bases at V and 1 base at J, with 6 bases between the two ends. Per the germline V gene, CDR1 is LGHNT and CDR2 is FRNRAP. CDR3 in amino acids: CASGRGNTEAFF. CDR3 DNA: TGTGCTAGTGGCAGGGGGAACACTGAAGCTTTCTTT.

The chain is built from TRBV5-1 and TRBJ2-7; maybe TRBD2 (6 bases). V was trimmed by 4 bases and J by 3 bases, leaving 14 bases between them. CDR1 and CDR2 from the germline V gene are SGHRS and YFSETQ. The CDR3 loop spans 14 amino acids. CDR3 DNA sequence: TGCGCCAGCAGCCTGGTAGGAGGGAACTACGAGCAGTACTTC. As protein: CASSLVGGNYEQYF.

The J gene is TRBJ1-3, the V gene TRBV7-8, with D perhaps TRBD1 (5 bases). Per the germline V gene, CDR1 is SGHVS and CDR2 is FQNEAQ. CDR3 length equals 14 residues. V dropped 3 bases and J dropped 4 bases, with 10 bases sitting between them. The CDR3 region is CASSLGVPGNTIYF. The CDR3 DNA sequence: TGTGCCAGCAGCTTGGGGGTTCCCGGAAACACCATATATTTT. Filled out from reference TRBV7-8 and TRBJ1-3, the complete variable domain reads GAGVSQSPRYKVAKRGQDVALRCDPISGHVSLFWYQQALGQGPEFLTYFQNEAQLDKSGLPSDRFFAERPEGSVSTLKIQRTQQEDSAVYLCASSLGVPGNTIYFGEGSWLTVV.